One sample yielded the 9 T cell receptor beta chains listed below, sequenced in a study of T-cell reconstitution after alpha-beta-depleted transplantation in children. A library of TCRbeta sequences, prepared with unique molecular identifiers, was generated. TCRdb itself ran the PCR reads through MiXCR, one entry per CDR3 protein. The sample contains nearly 400,000 distinct CDR3 sequences, roughly 21% of which appear only once. Source: PBMCs from the stem cell graft donor, taken from the stem cell graft. Receptors originate from a human donor who donated a stem cell graft to a child with acute myeloid leukemia.

This clonotype was counted between two and nine times. The chain combines TRBV12-3 or TRBV12-4 with TRBJ2-1; D remains ambiguous. The CDR3 length is 13 residues. V dropped 3 bases and J dropped 9 bases, with 12 bases sitting between them. In DNA form, the CDR3 reads TGTGCCAGCAGTTTTTGTCCGATCTGTGAGCAGTTCTTC. It specifies CASSFCPICEQFF.

The rearrangement links TRBV29-1 to TRBJ2-1, with TRBD2 identical over 9 bases. Germline values: CDR1 SQVTM, CDR2 ANQGSEA. The V gene end was trimmed by 4 bases and the J gene end by 9 bases; junction bases not matched to a gene: 4. This CDR3 has 12 amino acids. This CDR3 is CSVAGLAGEQFF. In nucleotides, the CDR3 is TGCAGCGTTGCGGGACTAGCCGGTGAGCAGTTCTTC.

For this clonotype: A clone one base away is much larger, so this may be a read error. This chain connects TRBV6-1 to TRBJ2-1; 12 nucleotides align to TRBD2. CDR1 is MNHNS, CDR2 SASEGT, per germline. V trimming: 5 bases; J trimming: 3 bases; junction bases outside the gene matches: 8. The CDR3 loop spans 17 amino acids. The CDR3 protein is CASSQLTSGSVYNEQFF. In DNA form, the CDR3 reads TGTGCCAGCAGTCAGCTGACTAGCGGGAGTGTCTACAATGAGCAGTTCTTC.

For the CDR3, the DNA is TGTGCCAGCAGCCCCGGGACCTTACACACCGGGGAGCTGTTTTTT. The encoded protein is CASSPGTLHTGELFF. This sequence joins TRBV11-2 and TRBJ2-2, with D perhaps given as TRBD1 or TRBD2 (5 bases each). The length of the CDR3 is 15 residues. Trimming took 5 bases from V and 3 from J, leaving 13 bases between them. CDR1 is SGHAT and CDR2 is FQNNGV in the germline V gene.

In this sample, this clonotype turned up a few times. The rearrangement joins TRBV12-3 or TRBV12-4 to TRBJ2-7, with D possibly being TRBD2 (6 bases). The V gene lost 5 bases and the J gene lost 3 bases, with 14 bases spanning the gap. The CDR3 length is 14 residues. The CDR3 DNA reads TGTGCCAGCAGTCGCGGTAGCGGCAACTACGAGCAGTACTTC. Protein product: CASSRGSGNYEQYF.

This clonotype was seen a handful of times. The rearrangement uses TRBV10-2 and TRBJ2-1; tentative D call: TRBD2 (6 bases). Germline V CDR1 and CDR2: WSHSY, SAAADI. Between the trimmed V and J ends, which lost 2 bases and 2 bases, there was a span of 10 bases. The CDR3 runs to 15 residues. In DNA, the CDR3 is TGCGCCAGCAGTGAGGGAGGGCCCGCCTACAATGAGCAGTTCTTC. It is translated as CASSEGGPAYNEQFF.

CDR3: CASSTLEETQYF. The CDR3 DNA sequence: TGTGCCAGCAGCACCCTGGAGGAGACCCAGTACTTC. The chain recombines TRBV21-1 with TRBJ2-5; no check of the table's D call, TRBD1, against the DNA was made. TRBV21-1 is tagged as a pseudogene. This CDR3 spans 12 amino acids.

To note about this clonotype: Germline and junction disagree at one end, which may indicate a read error. V is TRBV10-3 and J is TRBJ2-2; the match to TRBD1 covers 9 bases. The CDR3 sequence is 17 residues long. CDR1 is ENHRY, CDR2 SYGVKD, per germline. The CDR3 loop is CAISESAGTGITRELFF. CDR3 nucleotide sequence: TGTGCCATCAGTGAGTCAGCCGGGACAGGGATCACCAGGGAGCTGTTTTTT.

In its sample, this clonotype was seen many times. V usage is TRBV9 and J usage is TRBJ2-7; 12 bases map to TRBD1. The V segment lost 4 bases and the J segment 10 bases; nucleotides outside the gene matches: 12. The CDR3 contains 15 residues. Germline V CDR1 and CDR2: SGDLS, YYNGEE. CDR3 DNA: TGTGCCAGCAGCCGCGACCCGGGACAGGGGGCTTTTCAGTACTTC. Translating gives CASSRDPGQGAFQYF.